These 29 T cell receptor beta chains came from one sample sequenced in a study of CD8+ T cells in alopecia areata. As the sequencing template, cDNA was produced by extracting RNA and reverse transcribing it. The repertoire was sequenced with immunoSEQ multiplex PCR; TCRdb's copy has only in-frame clones and lacks some. The table lists 150,000 to 200,000 clones, around 50% of them singletons. The sequencing used CD4+ T cells sorted from blood, collected at week 0. These receptors came from a human donor with alopecia areata.

This rearrangement joins TRBV5-6 to TRBJ2-1, with D uncertain. V was cut by 4 bases and J by 6 bases, with 11 bases left in between. The germline V gene encodes CDR1 SGHDT and CDR2 YYEEEE. The CDR3 runs to 13 residues. CDR3 loop: CASSPDVVNEQFF. For the CDR3, the DNA is TGTGCCAGCAGCCCTGACGTGGTCAATGAGCAGTTCTTC.

Only one count was recorded for this clone. This chain links TRBV7-9 with TRBJ1-1; D remains unclear. This CDR3 has 11 amino acids. The V end lost 6 bases, the J end lost 7 bases, and 9 bases lay between the germline ends. Germline assignment: CDR1 SEHNR and CDR2 FQNEAQ (reference sequence). The CDR3 DNA is TGTGCCAGCAGGAACCGGGGTGAAGCTTTCTTT. It specifies CASRNRGEAFF. The variable domain in full, completed from reference TRBV7-9 and TRBJ1-1, reads DTGVSQNPRHKITKRGQNVTFRCDPISEHNRLYWYRQTLGQGPEFLTYFQNEAQLEKSRLLSDRFSAERPKGSFSTLEIQRTEQGDSAMYLCASRNRGEAFFGQGTRLTVV.

J is TRBJ1-5 and V is TRBV29-1, with D maybe TRBD1 (5 bases). Germline CDR1 and CDR2: SQVTM and ANQGSEA. V gave up 3 bases and J gave up 6 bases, with 15 bases separating them. CDR3 length equals 14 residues. The CDR3 region has the DNA TGCAGCGTTGAGGGGCAAGGATGGGTTCAGCCCCAGCATTTT. This sequence encodes CSVEGQGWVQPQHF.

This clone has only one observation. The chain links TRBV7-9 to TRBJ2-7; D is unresolved. Trimming removed 4 bases from V and 4 bases from J, with 17 bases in between. The CDR3 has 15 amino acids. Germline lookup yields CDR1 SEHNR and CDR2 FQNEAQ (reference sequence). The CDR3 loop reads CASSSGGESKYEQYF. In nucleotides, the CDR3 is TGTGCCAGCAGCTCGGGTGGCGAGTCGAAATACGAGCAGTACTTC. Filled out from reference TRBV7-9 and TRBJ2-7, the complete variable domain reads DTGVSQNPRHKITKRGQNVTFRCDPISEHNRLYWYRQTLGQGPEFLTYFQNEAQLEKSRLLSDRFSAERPKGSFSTLEIQRTEQGDSAMYLCASSSGGESKYEQYFGPGTRLTVT.

V usage is TRBV27 and J usage is TRBJ1-2; 9 nucleotides align to TRBD1. Germline values: CDR1 MNHEY, CDR2 SMNVEV (reference sequence). The CDR3 runs 14 residues. The junction had 8 bases not matched to a gene; V was cut back by 8 bases and J by 4 bases. The CDR3 region has the DNA TGTGCCAGCGGCTACAGGGGGCGAGGCTATGGCTACACCTTC. Residues: CASGYRGRGYGYTF.

This clone has more than one count but fewer than ten. J is TRBJ1-1 and V is TRBV27; D might be TRBD1 (5 bases). The ends were cut back, 0 bases at V and 0 bases at J, with 17 bases in the middle. This CDR3 contains 18 residues. Per germline, CDR1 MNHEY and CDR2 SMNVEV (reference sequence). This CDR3 reads CASSLSVVSGRMNTEAFF. CDR3 nucleotide sequence: TGTGCCAGCAGTTTATCGGTCGTCTCAGGGAGGATGAACACTGAAGCTTTCTTT.

The V and J genes are TRBV6-1 and TRBJ1-2; D is perhaps TRBD1 (5 bases). The CDR3 runs 15 residues. Trimming took 7 bases from V and 2 from J, leaving 17 bases between them. Germline V lookup: CDR1 MNHNS, CDR2 SASEGT. CDR3 nucleotides: TGTGCCAGCACCCATGGAGGCAGACAGAACTATGGCTACACCTTC. It codes for CASTHGGRQNYGYTF.

Comments on this clone: One end of the junction varies from germline; a read error may be responsible. The chain combines TRBV11-3 with TRBJ1-2; D not resolved. Germline values: CDR1 SGHNT, CDR2 YENEEA. The CDR3 loop spans 12 amino acids. The CDR3 nucleotides read TGTGCCAGCAGCAATGAGGGCTATGGCTACACTTTC. Protein product: CASSNEGYGYTF. Full variable domain (outside the CDR3, taken from reference TRBV11-3 and TRBJ1-2): EAGVVQSPRYKIIEKKQPVAFWCNPISGHNTLYWYLQNLGQGPELLIRYENEEAVDDSQLPKDRFSAERLKGVDSTLKIQPAELGDSAVYLCASSNEGYGYTFGSGTRLTVV.

The rearrangement uses TRBV4-1 and TRBJ2-7; D possibly corresponds to TRBD1 (6 bases). Deletions cut 2 bases from V and 3 bases from J, with 14 bases between. This CDR3 region has 15 residues. The V gene's germline CDR1 is MGHRA and CDR2 YSYEKL. Here the CDR3 DNA reads TGCGCCAGCAGCCAAACCGGGACATCCCTCTACGAGCAGTACTTC. Translation: CASSQTGTSLYEQYF.

This clone showed up just once. The chain joins TRBV27 to TRBJ1-5; possible D gene TRBD1, 6 bases. Germline values: CDR1 MNHEY, CDR2 SMNVEV (reference sequence). The CDR3 loop spans 16 amino acids. V was cut by 8 bases and J by 0 bases, with 17 bases left in between. CDR3 amino acids: CASRPGANLSNQPQHF. The CDR3 DNA reads TGTGCCAGCCGGCCAGGGGCGAACCTTAGCAATCAGCCCCAGCATTTT.

The chain joins TRBV6-5 to TRBJ1-1; D is ambiguous. The CDR3 runs to 14 residues. V dropped 8 bases and J dropped 0 bases, with 13 bases sitting between them. Germline values: CDR1 MNHEY, CDR2 SVGAGI. The CDR3 DNA reads TGTGCCAGCTTGGGTCCCCCACTGAACACTGAAGCTTTCTTT. Translated: CASLGPPLNTEAFF.

The chain links TRBV9 to TRBJ2-1, with 8 nucleotides matching TRBD2. V shed 4 bases and J 12 bases; nucleotides not matched to a gene: 9. This CDR3 is 13 amino acids long. CDR1 SGDLS and CDR2 YYNGEE come from the germline V gene. CDR3 nucleotides: TGTGCCAGCAGCCCAGGGACTAGTCCTAGGCAGTTCTTC. This sequence encodes CASSPGTSPRQFF. The entire variable domain, with the rest obtained from reference TRBV9 and TRBJ2-1, is as follows: DSGVTQTPKHLITATGQRVTLRCSPRSGDLSVYWYQQSLDQGLQFLIQYYNGEERAKGNILERFSAQQFPDLHSELNLSSLELGDSALYFCASSPGTSPRQFFGPGTRLTVL.

This chain uses TRBV6-5 with TRBJ1-2; TRBD1 agrees at 8 bases. CDR1 and CDR2 from the germline V gene are MNHEY and SVGAGI. This CDR3 region has 14 residues. Losses at the gene ends were 6 bases for V and 6 bases for J; bases not matched to a gene: 9. The CDR3, as DNA: TGTGCCAGCAGCAGTACCGGACAGGGCCATGGCTACACCTTC. It specifies CASSSTGQGHGYTF.

CDR3 in DNA: TGCAGCGTTGAACGCCAGGTGAACACTGAAGCTTTCTTT. Protein sequence: CSVERQVNTEAFF. The chain recombines TRBV29-1 with TRBJ1-1; the D is unclear. This CDR3 is built from 13 residues. The germline V gene has CDR1 SQVTM and CDR2 ANQGSEA. V shed 2 bases and J shed 0 bases, with 7 bases lying between them.

The chain carries TRBV29-1 and TRBJ2-1, with TRBD1 as a possible D gene (8 bases). The CDR3 sequence is 13 residues long. Germline CDR1 and CDR2: SQVTM and ANQGSEA. V lost 6 bases, J lost 10 bases, and 19 bases lay in between. The CDR3 loop reads CSVAGGRRGEQFF. The CDR3 bases are TGCAGCGTCGCAGGGGGCCGGCGGGGGGAGCAGTTCTTC.

The chain has TRBV5-1 and TRBJ1-6; D remains ambiguous. The CDR3 length is 15 residues. V shed 2 bases and J shed 7 bases, with 13 bases lying between them. From germline, CDR1 is SGHRS and CDR2 YFSETQ. For the CDR3, the DNA is TGCGCCAGCAGCTTACGGGATGGTTACAATTCACCCCTCCACTTT. Translated: CASSLRDGYNSPLHF.

This chain connects TRBV5-1 to TRBJ1-1; D might be TRBD1 (5 bases). This CDR3 has 15 residues. The V and J ends lost 0 bases and 1 base respectively, with 10 bases between them. CDR1 and CDR2 (germline): SGHRS, YFSETQ. Here the CDR3 reads CASSLVGDTNTEAFF. CDR3 coding DNA: TGCGCCAGCAGCTTGGTAGGGGATACGAACACTGAAGCTTTCTTT.

This clone has just one count. At the DNA level, this CDR3 is encoded by other sequences in the same sample as well. V and J are TRBV5-1 and TRBJ1-5; D is uncertain. The V and J ends lost 0 bases and 0 bases respectively, with 1 base between them. The CDR3 is 13 amino acids. The germline gives CDR1 SGHRS, CDR2 YFSETQ. The DNA of the CDR3 is TGCGCCAGCAGCTTGGATAGCAATCAGCCCCAGCATTTT. Its translation: CASSLDSNQPQHF.

The chain carries TRBV2 and TRBJ1-6; 7 bases are shared with TRBD1. V gave up 1 base and J gave up 9 bases; unmatched junction bases: 3. This CDR3 has 14 amino acids. The V gene's germline CDR1 is SNHLY and CDR2 FYNNEI. This chain's CDR3 is CASSEGTGFSPLHF. The CDR3 DNA reads TGTGCCAGCAGTGAAGGGACAGGTTTTTCACCCCTCCACTTT.

The rearrangement joins TRBV9 to TRBJ2-7, with D maybe TRBD2 (5 bases). The CDR3 length is 13 residues. Trimming removed 0 bases at V and 6 bases at J, with 10 bases between. Germline values: CDR1 SGDLS, CDR2 YYNGEE. CDR3 sequence: CASSVVMSGEQYF. The CDR3 DNA follows: TGTGCCAGCAGCGTAGTGATGAGCGGCGAGCAGTACTTC.

The gene calls are TRBV27 and TRBJ2-2, with unresolved D. CDR1 is MNHEY and CDR2 is SMNVEV in the germline V gene (reference sequence). The CDR3 runs 16 residues. V lost 3 bases and J 7 bases, leaving 18 bases between the germline ends. The DNA of the CDR3 is TGTGCCAGCAGTTTTCAGGACCCCAGACTTGGCGGGGAGCTGTTTTTT. Encoded protein: CASSFQDPRLGGELFF.

This rearrangement joins TRBV5-1 to TRBJ2-5; 9 nucleotides agree with TRBD2. The CDR3 runs to 14 residues. Per the germline V gene, CDR1 is SGHRS and CDR2 is YFSETQ. The ends lost 2 bases at V and 1 base at J; junction bases unmatched: 0. This chain's CDR3 is CASSFSGGQETQYF. The CDR3 nucleotides read TGCGCCAGCAGCTTTAGCGGGGGCCAAGAGACCCAGTACTTC.

The chain couples TRBV27 to TRBJ1-5; D uncertain. Trimming removed 0 bases from V and 4 bases from J, with 16 bases in between. The CDR3 is made up of 17 amino acids. Germline CDR1 MNHEY, CDR2 SMNVEV (reference sequence). The CDR3 nucleotides read TGTGCCAGCAGTTTATCCAGTTGGGCAGGTGAAAATCAGCCCCAGCATTTT. This codes for CASSLSSWAGENQPQHF.

This chain links TRBV6-5 with TRBJ1-1; D gene unclear. The germline CDR1 and CDR2 sequences are MNHEY and SVGAGI. V gave up 6 bases and J gave up 1 base, with 9 bases separating them. The CDR3 sequence is 13 residues long. CDR3 DNA sequence: TGTGCCAGCAGATACCAAAAGAACACTGAAGCTTTCTTT. Translation gives CASRYQKNTEAFF.

The chain joins TRBV7-9 to TRBJ2-5, with 8 bases fitting TRBD1. The CDR3 totals 15 residues. The trim removed 4 bases at V and 0 bases at J, leaving 4 bases unmatched. Germline V CDR1 and CDR2: SEHNR, FQNEAQ (reference sequence). CDR3 in DNA: TGTGCCAGCAGCTGGGCAGGGGGCTACCAAGAGACCCAGTACTTC. Translated, it gives CASSWAGGYQETQYF. Variable domain in full (rest from reference TRBV7-9 and TRBJ2-5): DTGVSQNPRHKITKRGQNVTFRCDPISEHNRLYWYRQTLGQGPEFLTYFQNEAQLEKSRLLSDRFSAERPKGSFSTLEIQRTEQGDSAMYLCASSWAGGYQETQYFGPGTRLLVL.

V usage is TRBV2 and J usage is TRBJ2-5; the match to TRBD1 covers 7 bases. Trimming took 6 bases from V and 11 from J; bases not matched to a gene: 15. From germline, CDR1 is SNHLY and CDR2 FYNNEI. This CDR3 has 14 residues. The CDR3 reads CASSSERQGNEQYF. CDR3 coding DNA: TGTGCCAGCAGCAGCGAAAGACAGGGAAATGAGCAGTACTTC.

The chain joins TRBV9 to TRBJ2-2; no clear D. Germline lookup yields CDR1 SGDLS and CDR2 YYNGEE. This CDR3 is built from 12 residues. V shed 4 bases and J shed 3 bases, with 4 bases lying between them. This CDR3 is CASSTDTGELFF. Here the CDR3 DNA reads TGTGCCAGCAGCACGGACACCGGGGAGCTGTTTTTT.

The CDR3 sequence is CATSRAPTGGETQYF. CDR3 sequence (DNA): TGTGCCACCAGCAGAGCACCGACAGGGGGGGAGACCCAGTACTTC. The gene calls are TRBV15 and TRBJ2-5; 9 bases match TRBD1. This CDR3 has 15 residues. J gave up 5 bases and V 1 base, and 5 bases lay outside the gene matches. Germline values: CDR1 LNHNV, CDR2 YYDKDF (reference sequence). Variable domain in full (rest from reference TRBV15 and TRBJ2-5): DAMVIQNPRYQVTQFGKPVTLSCSQTLNHNVMYWYQQKSSQAPKLLFHYYDKDFNNEADTPDNFQSRRPNTSFCFLDIRSPGLGDTAMYLCATSRAPTGGETQYFGPGTRLLVL.

This clone was seen more than once but under ten times. The CDR3 DNA reads TGCAGCTATGGGGACGGGCCCTACGAGCAGTACTTC. Amino acids: CSYGDGPYEQYF. V gene TRBV29-1 combines with J gene TRBJ2-7; the D gene could be TRBD1 or TRBD2 (5 bases each). The CDR3 consists of 12 residues. Germline V CDR1 and CDR2: SQVTM, ANQGSEA. Trimming left V 8 bases short and J 2 bases short, with 13 bases between.